These T cell receptor beta chains were read from a single sample in a study of blood T cell repertoires in COVID-19. Libraries were prepared by immunoSEQ multiplex PCR; TCRdb keeps only in-frame clonotypes and omits some of them. The sample consists of under 90,000 clones, about 85% of them appearing once. Sequencing was done on a sample of peripheral blood. The source of these receptors is a woman aged 50 to 60 with COVID-19, enrolled during active disease. CDR3s include the opening cysteine and the closing phenylalanine or tryptophan. The order of the fields is V gene, clone size, D gene, J gene, CDR3 protein, CDR3 DNA. D genes are given only for firm matches. The size entry is marked missing in some rows and otherwise reads once, few, many or a size class.

TRBV6-5	NA	NA	TRBJ2-1	CAIDRTTYNEQFF	TGTGCCATCGACAGGACGACCTACAATGAGCAGTTCTTC
TRBV19	NA	NA	TRBJ1-2	CATLGLTLNRDGYTF	TGTGCCACCCTGGGGCTGACCTTGAATCGGGATGGCTACACCTTC
TRBV27	NA	TRBD2	TRBJ2-1	CASSLGTSGNNEQFF	TGTGCCAGCAGTCTTGGGACTAGCGGAAACAATGAGCAGTTCTTC
TRBV5-6	NA	NA	TRBJ1-1	CASSFGMGQNTEAFF	TGTGCCAGCAGCTTTGGCATGGGACAGAACACTGAAGCTTTCTTT
TRBV12-5	NA	TRBD1	TRBJ2-7	CASGPTGIPYEQYF	TGTGCTAGTGGGCCGACAGGGATCCCCTACGAGCAGTACTTC
TRBV13	NA	TRBD1	TRBJ1-2	CASSSDRGYYGYTF	TGTGCCAGCAGCTCAGACAGGGGTTACTATGGCTACACCTTC
TRBV7-8	NA	TRBD2	TRBJ2-2	CALAGGPVTGELFF	TGTGCCTTAGCGGGAGGGCCTGTAACCGGGGAGCTGTTTTTT
TRBV15	NA	TRBD1	TRBJ2-7	CATSREGGTGGVEQYF	TGTGCCACCAGCAGAGAGGGAGGGACAGGGGGCGTCGAGCAGTACTTC
TRBV11-2	NA	TRBD2	TRBJ2-1	CASSSGTSGRGRSEQFF	TGTGCCAGCAGCTCTGGGACTAGCGGGAGGGGGAGGAGTGAGCAGTTCTTC
TRBV4-3	NA	NA	TRBJ1-2	CASSPRDIDRYGYTF	TGCGCCAGCAGCCCCCGGGACATCGACCGCTATGGCTACACCTTC
TRBV18	NA	NA	TRBJ2-3	CASSAAVHGTDTQYF	TGTGCCAGCTCAGCCGCGGTCCATGGCACAGATACGCAGTATTTT
TRBV3-1/TRBV3-2	few	NA	TRBJ1-1	CASSQAGMNTEAFF	TGTGCCAGCAGCCAAGCAGGAATGAACACTGAAGCTTTCTTT
TRBV27	NA	NA	TRBJ1-6	CASSLSTWAGRQRYSPLHF	TGTGCCAGCAGTTTATCGACATGGGCGGGCAGGCAAAGGTATTCACCCCTCCACTTT
TRBV7-9	NA	NA	TRBJ1-4	CASSPIRTEQKLFF	TGTGCCAGCAGCCCGATCCGGACAGAGCAAAAACTGTTTTTT
TRBV29-1	NA	TRBD2	TRBJ2-3	CSGGGEDTQYF	TGCAGCGGGGGGGGAGAGGATACGCAGTATTTT
TRBV7-9	NA	NA	TRBJ1-4	CASSLAVSPGKEKLFF	TGTGCCAGCAGCTTAGCAGTTTCTCCAGGGAAAGAAAAACTGTTTTTT
TRBV11-3	NA	TRBD1	TRBJ1-6	CASSLAAGGTYNSPLHF	TGTGCCAGCAGCTTAGCGGCAGGGGGGACCTATAATTCACCCCTCCACTTT